Each of the 8 T cell receptor beta chains below was sequenced from the same sample in a study of vaccination effects on CD4 cells after COVID-19. ViraFEST expansion of antigen-specific CD4+ T cells with viral peptide pools preceded sequencing. After less than 11 days in culture, the CD4+ T cells were isolated. According to the study, vaccine recipients showed no prior SARS-CoV-2 infection and negative nucleocapsid antibodies. The repertoire was sequenced with immunoSEQ multiplex PCR; TCRdb's copy has only in-frame clones and lacks some. The sample lists tens of thousands of clones; roughly four fifths were seen once. These receptors' targets are unknown. Here the sequenced sample was CD4+ T cells from PBMCs cultured with HCoV-NL63 spike peptides, taken before COVID-19 vaccination. These TCRs come from a human donor who received a COVID-19 vaccine.

This rearrangement joins TRBV30 to TRBJ2-2; D perhaps matches TRBD2 (6 bases). Trimming removed 5 bases from V and 5 bases from J, with 15 bases in between. Germline lookup yields CDR1 GTSNPN and CDR2 SVGIG (reference sequence). The CDR3 is 14 residues long. The chain's CDR3 is CAWGGTQQTGELFF. In DNA, the CDR3 is TGTGCCTGGGGCGGGACTCAACAAACCGGGGAGCTGTTTTTT.

The V call is TRBV5-1, the J call TRBJ2-5; TRBD2 matches 8 bases. Trimming took 2 bases from V and 5 from J; bases not matched to a gene: 8. Germline CDR1 is SGHRS and CDR2 is YFSETQ. This CDR3 region has 15 residues. In DNA form, the CDR3 reads TGCGCCAGCAGCTTAATGCGGGGGGCGAAGGAGACCCAGTACTTC. It yields the protein CASSLMRGAKETQYF. The full variable domain, completed using reference TRBV5-1 and TRBJ2-5, is KAGVTQTPRYLIKTRGQQVTLSCSPISGHRSVSWYQQTPGQGLQFLFEYFSETQRNKGNFPGRFSGRQFSNSRSEMNVSTLELGDSALYLCASSLMRGAKETQYFGPGTRLLVL.

The DNA of the CDR3 is TGCGCCAGCAGCCCCCAGACCGGACAGGGGGCGGACTATGGCTACACCTTC. Its translation is CASSPQTGQGADYGYTF. The chain links TRBV4-3 to TRBJ1-2; 11 nucleotides line up with TRBD1. The V gene's germline CDR1 is LGHNA and CDR2 YSLEER. The CDR3 extends over 17 amino acids. With V trimmed by 4 bases and J by 3 bases, 10 bases remained unmatched.

The CDR3 region has the DNA TGCGCCAGCAGCTTGGCCATATCCCTTTCTTTACAAGAGACCCAGTACTTC. Residues: CASSLAISLSLQETQYF. V and J are TRBV5-1 and TRBJ2-5, with D unclear. The V gene lost 0 bases and the J gene lost 2 bases, with 17 bases spanning the gap. The CDR3 covers 17 residues. Germline V gives CDR1 SGHRS, CDR2 YFSETQ.

The V and J genes are TRBV5-1 and TRBJ2-5; D is unresolved. Deletions cut 5 bases from V and 1 base from J, with 9 bases between. In germline, CDR1 is SGHRS, CDR2 YFSETQ. This CDR3 spans 13 amino acids. The DNA of the CDR3 is TGCGCCAGCAGTCAGGACGGCCAAGAGACCCAGTACTTC. Its protein product is CASSQDGQETQYF.

This clone is a singleton in its sample. The gene calls are TRBV6-5 and TRBJ2-1, with 9 bases identical to TRBD2. V was pared by 6 bases and J by 4 bases, with 7 bases of the junction left unmatched. The CDR3 covers 15 residues. The germline V gene has CDR1 MNHEY and CDR2 SVGAGI. The CDR3 loop reads CASSLAGGRYNEQFF. The CDR3 DNA reads as TGTGCCAGCAGCCTGGCGGGGGGGCGTTACAATGAGCAGTTCTTC.

The chain joins TRBV2 to TRBJ1-2; D call uncertain. The CDR3 spans 12 residues. The germline V and J ends were trimmed by 4 bases and 4 bases, with 7 bases remaining between them. Looked up from germline, CDR1 is SNHLY and CDR2 is FYNNEI. CDR3 amino acids: CASSASAYGYTF. The DNA of the CDR3 is TGTGCCAGCAGTGCGAGTGCCTATGGCTACACCTTC.

DNA for the CDR3: TGCGCCAGCAGCCTCCGGGACCCAATAAGCGCTGAAGCTTTCTTT. Its translation is CASSLRDPISAEAFF. The chain has TRBV5-1 and TRBJ1-1; tentative D call: TRBD1 (5 bases). Germline V lookup: CDR1 SGHRS, CDR2 YFSETQ. V lost 4 bases and J 6 bases, leaving 19 bases between the germline ends. The length of the CDR3 is 15 residues.